These 9 T cell receptor beta chains originate from one sample sequenced in a study of identical twins. TCRdb reanalysed the 5' RACE reads using MiXCR and keeps one entry per CDR3 protein. The sample has fewer than 250,000 distinct CDR3 sequences; approximately 7.9% are singletons. In addition, the sample was reused for a study of yellow fever vaccine responses in identical twins.

Sequencing input: CD8+ T cells sorted from blood. The receptor source for this set is a woman aged 18-30 years in good health.

This clonotype occurred a few times. This rearrangement joins TRBV7-8 to TRBJ2-1, with TRBD2 identical over 11 bases. Germline V gives CDR1 SGHVS, CDR2 FQNEAQ. J lost 7 bases, V lost 2 bases, and 4 bases had no gene match. There are 15 residues in the CDR3. Here the CDR3 DNA reads TGTGCCAGCAGCTTATCTAGCGGGGGGAGAAATGAGCAGTTCTTC. Its translation: CASSLSSGGRNEQFF.

CDR3 nucleotides: TGTGCCAGCAGTCCCCGAGGACTAGCGGGCGGTAATGAGCAGTTCTTC. Amino acids: CASSPRGLAGGNEQFF. The chain employs TRBV25-1 and TRBJ2-1; 11 bases line up with TRBD2. Germline values: CDR1 MGHDK, CDR2 SYGVNS. The CDR3 consists of 16 residues. Losses at the gene ends were 5 bases for V and 7 bases for J; bases not matched to a gene: 10.

The chain employs TRBV12-5 and TRBJ2-1; D uncertain. There are 12 residues in the CDR3. V was pared by 5 bases and J by 5 bases, with 7 bases between. Germline V gene sequence: CDR1 LGHNT, CDR2 FRNRAP. CDR3 DNA sequence: TGTGCTAGTGGTGGGTTAGACAATGAGCAGTTCTTC. This translates into CASGGLDNEQFF.

This clonotype was found a few times. The chain uses TRBV7-3 and TRBJ2-1; D call uncertain. The CDR3 contains 15 residues. Trimming took off 5 bases at V and 0 bases at J, with 11 bases between the two ends. The germline CDR1 and CDR2 sequences are SGHTA and FQGTGA. DNA of the CDR3: TGTGCCAGCAGCGCGGAAGTTAGCTCCTACAATGAGCAGTTCTTC. The encoded protein is CASSAEVSSYNEQFF.

This clonotype was seen a few times. The rearrangement joins TRBV12-3 or TRBV12-4 to TRBJ2-1; D may be TRBD1 (6 bases). Trimming stripped 5 bases from V and 0 bases from J, with 11 bases between. The CDR3 sequence is 15 residues long. CDR3 coding DNA: TGTGCCAGCAGTCGCAGGGGAAGCTCCTACAATGAGCAGTTCTTC. Its translation: CASSRRGSSYNEQFF.

This clonotype was detected ten times or more. The chain uses TRBV5-1 and TRBJ2-1, with D tentatively TRBD1 (5 bases). V lost 0 bases and J 6 bases, leaving 10 bases between the germline ends. Per the germline V gene, CDR1 is SGHRS and CDR2 is YFSETQ. CDR3 size: 14 residues. CDR3 DNA: TGCGCCAGCAGCTTGGCCGTAGGGGTCAATGAGCAGTTCTTC. Its protein is CASSLAVGVNEQFF.

The chain couples TRBV10-3 to TRBJ2-5; 9 bases are shared with TRBD2. The germline V gene has CDR1 ENHRY and CDR2 SYGVKD. Trimming removed 0 bases from V and 0 bases from J; junction bases left unmatched: 5. The CDR3 runs 17 residues. The CDR3 loop reads CAISESWASGDQETQYF. The CDR3 nucleotides read TGTGCCATCAGTGAGTCGTGGGCTAGCGGGGACCAAGAGACCCAGTACTTC.

Many counts were recorded for this clonotype. The rearrangement joins TRBV28 to TRBJ2-1, with 9 positions matching TRBD1. This CDR3 spans 15 amino acids. The V segment lost 5 bases and the J segment 3 bases; nucleotides outside the gene matches: 5. CDR1 is MDHEN, CDR2 SYDVKM, per germline. As DNA, the CDR3 is TGTGCCAGCAGTGAACAGGGGGCCGGCTACAATGAGCAGTTCTTC. Protein: CASSEQGAGYNEQFF.

This sequence joins TRBV29-1 and TRBJ1-1; D is undetermined. Germline values: CDR1 SQVTM, CDR2 ANQGSEA. Trimming cost V 3 bases and J 5 bases, with 13 bases left between them. The CDR3 contains 13 residues. DNA of the CDR3: TGCAGCGTTGATCGGGTCGGGAATACTGAAGCTTTCTTT. Protein: CSVDRVGNTEAFF.